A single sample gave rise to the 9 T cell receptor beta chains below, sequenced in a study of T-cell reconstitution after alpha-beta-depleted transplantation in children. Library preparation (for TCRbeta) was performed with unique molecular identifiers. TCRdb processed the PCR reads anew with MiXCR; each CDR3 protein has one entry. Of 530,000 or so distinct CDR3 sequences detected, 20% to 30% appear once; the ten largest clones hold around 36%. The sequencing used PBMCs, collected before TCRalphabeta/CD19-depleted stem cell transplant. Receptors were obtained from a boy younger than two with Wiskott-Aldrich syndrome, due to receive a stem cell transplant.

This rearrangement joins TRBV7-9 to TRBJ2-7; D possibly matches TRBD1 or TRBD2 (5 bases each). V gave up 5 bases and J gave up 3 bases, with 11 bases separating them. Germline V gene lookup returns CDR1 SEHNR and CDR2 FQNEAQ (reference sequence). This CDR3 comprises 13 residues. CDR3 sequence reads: CASSRDGDYEQYF. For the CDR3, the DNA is TGTGCCAGCAGCCGGGACGGGGACTACGAGCAGTACTTC.

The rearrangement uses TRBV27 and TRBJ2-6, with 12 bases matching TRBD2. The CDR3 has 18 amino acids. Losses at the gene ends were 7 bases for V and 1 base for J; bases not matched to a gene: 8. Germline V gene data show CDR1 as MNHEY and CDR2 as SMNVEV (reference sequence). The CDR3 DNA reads TGTGCCAGCATGCGACTAGCGGGAGTATTATCTGGGGCCAACGTCCTGACTTTC. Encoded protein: CASMRLAGVLSGANVLTF.

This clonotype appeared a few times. The chain's CDR3 is CASTWGSEQFF. The CDR3 DNA follows: TGTGCCAGCACCTGGGGGAGTGAGCAGTTCTTC. V gene TRBV12-3 or TRBV12-4 combines with J gene TRBJ2-1; tentatively, D is TRBD1 or TRBD2 (5 bases each). The V end was cut by 7 bases, the J end by 9 bases, with 10 bases between. The CDR3 has 11 residues.

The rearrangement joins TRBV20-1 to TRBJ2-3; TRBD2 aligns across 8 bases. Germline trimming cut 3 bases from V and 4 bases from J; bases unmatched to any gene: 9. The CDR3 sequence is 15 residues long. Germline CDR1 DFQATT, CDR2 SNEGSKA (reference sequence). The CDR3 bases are TGCAGTGCTAGTGTGCGGGAGGTCTCTCCAGATACGCAGTATTTT. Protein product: CSASVREVSPDTQYF.

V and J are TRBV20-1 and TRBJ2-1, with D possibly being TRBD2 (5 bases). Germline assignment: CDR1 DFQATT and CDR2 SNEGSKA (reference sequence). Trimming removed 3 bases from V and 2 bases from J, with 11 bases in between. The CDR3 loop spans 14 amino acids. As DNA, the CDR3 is TGCAGTGCTAGTGACTACCTGACCTACAATGAGCAGTTCTTC. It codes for CSASDYLTYNEQFF.

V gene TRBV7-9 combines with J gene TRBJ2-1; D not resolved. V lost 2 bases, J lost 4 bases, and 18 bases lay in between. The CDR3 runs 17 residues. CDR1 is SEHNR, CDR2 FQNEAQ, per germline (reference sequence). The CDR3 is CASSLYMFPEPYNEQFF. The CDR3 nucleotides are TGTGCCAGCAGCTTATATATGTTCCCAGAGCCATACAATGAGCAGTTCTTC.

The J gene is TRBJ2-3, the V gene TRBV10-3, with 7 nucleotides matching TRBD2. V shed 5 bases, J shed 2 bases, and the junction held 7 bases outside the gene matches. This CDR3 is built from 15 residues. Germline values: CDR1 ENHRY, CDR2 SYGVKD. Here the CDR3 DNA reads TGTGCCATCAGTCAAACCGGGACTAACACAGATACGCAGTATTTT. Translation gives CAISQTGTNTDTQYF.

This chain's CDR3 is CASSAGRFRGRVHTGELFF. The CDR3 nucleotides read TGTGCCAGCAGCGCAGGACGCTTTCGCGGGAGGGTCCACACCGGGGAGCTGTTTTTT. The chain employs TRBV7-6 and TRBJ2-2, with TRBD2 identical over 9 bases. The CDR3 loop spans 19 amino acids. Looked up from germline, CDR1 is SGHVS and CDR2 is FNYEAQ. V lost 5 bases to trimming and J lost 3 bases; unmatched junction nucleotides: 16.

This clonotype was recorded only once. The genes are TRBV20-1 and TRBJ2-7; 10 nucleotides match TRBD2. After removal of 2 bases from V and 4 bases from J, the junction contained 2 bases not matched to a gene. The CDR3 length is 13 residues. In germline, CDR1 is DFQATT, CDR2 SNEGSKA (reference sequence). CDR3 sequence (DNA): TGCAGTGCTAGAAGCGGGAGGGCTTACGAGCAGTACTTC. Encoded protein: CSARSGRAYEQYF.